The T cell receptor beta chain described here comes from a study of blood T cell repertoires in COVID-19. In the study overall: Either two negative PCRs, clearance, or symptom resolution qualified Cohort 3 donors as recovered.

The CDR3 sequence is 20 residues long. J gave up 7 bases and V 9 bases, and 22 bases lay outside the gene matches. Germline-derived CDR1 and CDR2 are KGHDR and SFDVKD. Across about two dozen US areas, participants ranged in age from roughly 18 to 95 years. Authors' methods: Amplification of reference gene primers was used by the study to estimate nucleated cell counts. Using immunoSEQ multiplex PCR, the repertoire was profiled, and TCRdb retains in-frame clones only, with some absent. That table is the source of V, J and clone size, and D and trimming were worked out from the DNA. The table has under 200,000 clones, 79% seen once.

Sequencing input: PBMCs or T cells enriched from blood (not recorded which). The TCR originated in a woman in her 70s in a cohort exposed to, infected with or recovered from COVID-19 (not recorded which). V gene TRBV24-1 combines with J gene TRBJ2-2; 13 bases are shared with TRBD2. CDR3: CATFLRTSGRSLLLCGELFF. As DNA, the CDR3 is TGTGCCACCTTTCTCCGGACTAGCGGGAGATCTTTGTTATTATGCGGGGAGCTGTTTTTT.